This T cell receptor (beta chain) is from a study of shared clonotypes between healthy human individuals (dated by TCRdb to between 2020 and 2021). Describing the broader study: Three men and a couple of women, aged 18 to 49 years, made up the cohort. Per donor, three plates each were used for CD4 naive and CD4 memory, two for CD8 naive, and one for CD8 memory. Blood TCR repertoires of several healthy adults were deeply sequenced to estimate repertoire size and the extent of clonotype sharing between individuals. Different laboratories and diverse techniques were used to prepare libraries and sequence TCR repertoires, to increase sequencing depth and limit assay-specific biases. Between about 0.85 and 8.9 billion PBMCs per donor were obtained by leukapheresis. General study outcomes and caveats: Naive subsets generally had larger estimated clonotype richness than memory subsets. Compared with non-shared clonotypes, clonotypes shared by all four sorted-subset donors had higher generation probabilities. Because the study included only a small number of donors, the genetic and exposure-history diversity represented was limited. Rarefaction of sorted-subset datasets indicated incomplete sequencing despite the large sequencing depth. Sampling was restricted to blood, and TCR repertoires in tissue are likely to differ from TCR repertoires in blood. Based on pairwise subsampling, the degree of clonotype sharing among donors was expected to be affected by sequencing depth. Sharing across four donors was observed for about 5% of naive CD4, 3.5% of naive CD8, around 2.5% of memory CD4, and over 0.3% of memory CD8 clonotypes.

The donors were healthy, HIV-negative adults with no recently reported acute infections or vaccinations. Every donor was a Caucasian adult residing in Nashville, Tennessee, USA. CD4+ T cells were enriched by magnetic negative selection; naive cells were then positively selected on CD45RA, and the negative fraction formed the memory subset. Blood was obtained by leukapheresis, after which PBMCs were separated by Ficoll-Histopaque density gradient centrifugation and cryopreserved in liquid nitrogen vapor phase. Purity and quantity of every magnetically sorted T cell population were checked by analytical flow cytometry. From each sorted fraction, genomic DNA was isolated and quantified by UV absorbance on a Nanodrop 2000c. Concerning this clone itself: No antigen is known for it. Within one base of it there is no much larger clone, and no base qualities were kept.

Including the terminal cysteine and phenylalanine, the CDR3 comprises 13 residues. Only the CDR3 region is kept as DNA, spanning 39 bases read in frame from base 1. The V end gives up 5 bases and the J end 1 base, leaving 1 base in the junction not matched to a gene. CDR1 and CDR2 are read off the germline V gene as SGHDT and YYEEEE. Using the deep immunoSEQ assay, TCR CDR3 regions were amplified from genomic DNA by multiplex PCR. Extracted genomic DNA from each cell subset was distributed evenly across all wells of several immunoSEQ 96-well plates, and each plate was treated as a replicate. Each replicate PCR for sorted subsets received roughly 0.2 ug genomic DNA, equal to about 30,000 T cell genomes. The purified libraries were quantified using a Qubit 3.0 fluorometer, sized with a Bioanalyzer 2100, and then quantified again using the KAPA Library Quantification kit. A separate single-read 150-cycle Illumina NextSeq 550 flow cell was used to sequence each immunoSEQ 96-well plate. The original pipeline was this. Because only junctional sequences without quality scores were contained in the immunoSEQ output, filtering matching that applied to full-length reads could not be performed. To assign V/J genes and CDR3, sequences were annotated against IMGT germline references using PyIR, a Python wrapper for IgBLAST v1.9. Reads were removed for weak V/J assignments (E-value above 1e-6), missing CDR3, stop codons, out-of-frame junctions, or ambiguous translated residues. A V3J clonotype was defined by an identical inferred V gene, J gene, and CDR3 amino acid sequence. The percentage overlap between two repertoires was calculated by dividing the number of shared unique clonotypes by the size of the smaller repertoire. Three approaches were used to assess repertoire richness: RTK rarefaction, the Chao1 estimator, and Recon v2.1 estimates of unobserved clonotypes. Generation probabilities for all TCRbeta clonotypes obtained by the gDNA method from a handful of donors were computed using OLGA. TCRdb holds this immuneACCESS table with in-frame rearrangements only. Some clones are missing; in checked studies, unresolved V genes explain under half, and the rest has no known cause. The V and J calls and clone size come from that table; D and trimming were worked out from the DNA. This sample is represented by millions of clones; 90% to 95% of them were singletons. Of the sample, 0.1% to 0.15% falls within the top ten clones.

This receptor was identified in a young man in good health. Sequencing was done on a sample of naive CD4+ T cells sorted from blood. Per the publication, the cell subset or site label means: CD45RA+ positively selected. The chain links TRBV5-6 with TRBJ2-3; a stretch of 7 junction bases matches TRBD2. The nucleotides are TGTGCCAGCAGGGCGGGGGGCACAGATACGCAGTATTTT. Its protein is CASRAGGTDTQYF.